What follows is one T cell receptor beta chain and its context. Its antigen is unknown. This sample is part of a study of T cells after posttransplantation cyclophosphamide. Trimming took off 4 bases at V and 5 bases at J, with 12 bases between the two ends. Germline V gene sequence: CDR1 KGHSH, CDR2 LQKENI. The CDR3 is made up of 14 amino acids. General observations from the study: Donor-recipient repertoire similarity was low at 1-2 months, rising over year one. Blood and skin or GI T cell repertoires showed limited TRB overlap.

The assay was immunoSEQ multiplex PCR, and TCRdb's table has in-frame clones only and misses some. The sample gives some 5,400 clones, approximately 94% of which show up once; more than 1.3% is in the top ten. The clonotype originates from a woman aged 60-75 years in good health, CMV-negative, and a related stem cell transplant donor. The chain joins TRBV18 to TRBJ1-5, with a possible D match to TRBD1 (5 bases). Sequences were obtained from CD4+ T cells sorted from bone marrow. The CDR3 is CASSQQVSDQPQHF. DNA for the CDR3: TGTGCCAGCTCACAACAGGTATCAGATCAGCCCCAGCATTTT.